These 20 T cell receptor beta chains share one sample of origin, sequenced in a study of T cell responses to AZD1222 COVID-19 vaccine. Assay: immunoSEQ multiplex PCR; the TCRdb copy retains only in-frame clones and omits some. The sample carries 150,000 or so clones, over 85% recorded once. Sequencing used peripheral blood, obtained on day 0 of AZD1222 vaccination. The receptors shown here come from an adult in good health.

V and J are TRBV5-5 and TRBJ2-7; either TRBD1 or TRBD2 may supply D (5 bases each). CDR1 and CDR2 (germline): SGHKS, YYEKEE (reference sequence). Trimming removed 2 bases from V and 2 bases from J, with 14 bases in between. This CDR3 comprises 15 residues. CDR3 nucleotide sequence: TGTGCCAGCAGCTTAACACCCCGGGACCCCTACGAGCAGTACTTC. It encodes CASSLTPRDPYEQYF.

The V call is TRBV15, the J call TRBJ2-2, with 8 nucleotides matching TRBD1. CDR3 length equals 16 residues. CDR1 is LNHNV and CDR2 is YYDKDF in the germline V gene (reference sequence). Trimming removed 1 base from V and 5 bases from J; junction bases left unmatched: 6. The chain's CDR3 is CATSRGRGRKTGELFF. The CDR3 DNA reads TGTGCCACCAGCAGAGGCAGGGGGCGAAAGACCGGGGAGCTGTTTTTT.

The gene calls are TRBV7-2 and TRBJ2-5, with D unresolved. The germline gives CDR1 SGHTA, CDR2 FQGNSA. V lost 3 bases, J lost 5 bases, and 4 bases lay in between. The CDR3 totals 11 residues. The CDR3 nucleotides read TGTGCCAGCAGCTTGCCGGAGACCCAGTACTTC. Translation: CASSLPETQYF.

The J gene is TRBJ2-2, the V gene TRBV7-8; 9 positions agree with TRBD2. The CDR3 loop spans 15 amino acids. V lost 8 bases and J lost 4; bases outside the gene matches: 8. Germline V gives CDR1 SGHVS, CDR2 FQNEAQ. CDR3 sequence: CASRALAGVTGELFF. The CDR3 DNA reads TGTGCCAGCCGGGCACTAGCGGGCGTCACCGGGGAGCTGTTTTTT.

The V and J genes are TRBV6-6 and TRBJ1-6; D unclear. Trimming left V 5 bases short and J 0 bases short, with 8 bases between. CDR1 and CDR2 from the germline V gene are MNHNY and SVGAGI (reference sequence). This CDR3 is 15 amino acids long. The CDR3 loop is CASSPQSSYNSPLHF. In DNA form, the CDR3 reads TGTGCCAGCAGTCCACAGAGCTCCTATAATTCACCCCTCCACTTT.

The chain uses TRBV27 and TRBJ2-5; TRBD1 matches at 8 bases. CDR1 is MNHEY and CDR2 is SMNVEV in the germline V gene (reference sequence). The CDR3 runs to 16 residues. Trimming cost V 6 bases and J 2 bases; bases outside gene matches: 11. Here the CDR3 reads CASSTTGGARQETQYF. CDR3 bases: TGTGCCAGCAGCACAACAGGGGGAGCGAGGCAAGAGACCCAGTACTTC.

The V gene is TRBV7-9, the J gene TRBJ1-6; no firm D call. The CDR3 spans 12 residues. Germline V lookup: CDR1 SEHNR, CDR2 FQNEAQ (reference sequence). V dropped 3 bases and J dropped 8 bases, with 5 bases sitting between them. The CDR3 here is CASSFLDSPLHF. CDR3 in DNA: TGTGCCAGCAGCTTTTTGGATTCACCCCTCCACTTT.

The chain uses TRBV5-6 and TRBJ1-2; D may be TRBD1 (5 bases). V was trimmed by 4 bases and J by 7 bases, leaving 20 bases between them. The CDR3 has 15 amino acids. From germline, CDR1 is SGHDT and CDR2 YYEEEE. CDR3 DNA: TGTGCCAGCAGCCCCGGAGCGGGGGTAGAGGGTGGCTACACCTTC. Its translation is CASSPGAGVEGGYTF. The full variable domain, rest sourced from reference TRBV5-6 and TRBJ1-2, is DAGVTQSPTHLIKTRGQQVTLRCSPKSGHDTVSWYQQALGQGPQFIFQYYEEEERQRGNFPDRFSGHQFPNYSSELNVNALLLGDSALYLCASSPGAGVEGGYTFGSGTRLTVV.

The chain uses TRBV7-2 and TRBJ2-2; D remains unclear. This CDR3 comprises 14 residues. The germline gives CDR1 SGHTA, CDR2 FQGNSA. Trimming took off 2 bases at V and 2 bases at J, with 6 bases between the two ends. Here the CDR3 reads CASSLSLNTGELFF. The CDR3 DNA is TGTGCCAGCAGCTTAAGTCTAAACACCGGGGAGCTGTTTTTT.

This chain joins TRBV16 and TRBJ1-2, with 8 nucleotides matching TRBD1. V trimming: 4 bases; J trimming: 3 bases; junction bases outside the gene matches: 10. Germline CDR1 reads KGHSY; CDR2 reads FQNENV. The CDR3 covers 16 residues. CDR3 DNA: TGTGCCAGCAGCCCCGGACAGGGCAAGGGTGACTATGGCTACACCTTC. Its translation is CASSPGQGKGDYGYTF.

Worth noting for this clone: At one end, the junction sequence differs from germline, possibly due to a read error. This sequence joins TRBV3-1 (or the pseudogene TRBV3-2) and TRBJ1-2, with D possibly being TRBD1 (5 bases). The germline CDR1 and CDR2 sequences are LGHDT and YNNKEL (reference sequence). There are 12 residues in the CDR3. CDR3 sequence reads: CASRQGGYGYTF. In DNA, the CDR3 is TGTGCCAGCCGCCAGGGAGGGTATGGCTACACCTTC.

The chain joins TRBV11-2 to TRBJ2-7; D gene ambiguous. The V gene's germline CDR1 is SGHAT and CDR2 FQNNGV. This CDR3 is built from 13 residues. V gave up 6 bases and J gave up 6 bases, with 15 bases separating them. The CDR3 spells CASSTDLTAEQYF. DNA for the CDR3: TGTGCCAGCAGTACCGACCTGACGGCCGAGCAGTACTTC.

V gene TRBV28 combines with J gene TRBJ1-2; D unclear. V lost 6 bases and J 0 bases, leaving 5 bases between the germline ends. Germline V gene data show CDR1 as MDHEN and CDR2 as SYDVKM. The CDR3 is 12 amino acids. CDR3 in amino acids: CASRQSNYGYTF. The CDR3 DNA reads TGTGCCAGCAGACAGTCTAACTATGGCTACACCTTC.

The rearrangement uses TRBV29-1 and TRBJ1-1; the D gene is possibly TRBD1 (5 bases). CDR1 is SQVTM and CDR2 is ANQGSEA in the germline V gene. This CDR3 is built from 14 residues. The V and J ends lost 3 bases and 4 bases respectively, with 15 bases between them. CDR3 protein: CSVEGGGVATEAFF. In DNA form, the CDR3 reads TGCAGCGTTGAGGGAGGAGGGGTGGCCACTGAAGCTTTCTTT. Filled out from reference TRBV29-1 and TRBJ1-1, the complete variable domain reads SAVISQKPSRDICQRGTSLTIQCQVDSQVTMMFWYRQQPGQSLTLIATANQGSEATYESGFVIDKFPISRPNLTFSTLTVSNMSPEDSSIYLCSVEGGGVATEAFFGQGTRLTVV.

The genes are TRBV13 and TRBJ2-2; possibly TRBD1 for D (5 bases). The germline V gene encodes CDR1 PRHDT and CDR2 FYEKMQ (reference sequence). The CDR3 is 14 amino acids. The V end was cut by 4 bases, the J end by 5 bases, with 11 bases between. DNA of the CDR3: TGTGCCAGCAGCTCAGACAGTTTGACCGGGGAGCTGTTTTTT. Its translation is CASSSDSLTGELFF. The full variable domain, rest sourced from reference TRBV13 and TRBJ2-2, is AAGVIQSPRHLIKEKRETATLKCYPIPRHDTVYWYQQGPGQDPQFLISFYEKMQSDKGSIPDRFSAQQFSDYHSELNMSSLELGDSALYFCASSSDSLTGELFFGEGSRLTVL.

This chain uses TRBV10-1 with TRBJ1-6; 8 bases align to TRBD1. The junction had 5 bases not matched to a gene; V was cut back by 6 bases and J by 7 bases. The CDR3 loop spans 14 amino acids. Germline CDR1 is WNHNN and CDR2 is SYGVQD (reference sequence). The CDR3 protein is CASRMGQENSPLHF. The CDR3 DNA follows: TGCGCCAGCAGGATGGGACAGGAGAATTCACCCCTCCACTTT.

This clone was detected once. V gene TRBV12-3 or TRBV12-4 combines with J gene TRBJ1-4, with D possibly matching TRBD1 (5 bases). V lost 5 bases, J lost 5 bases, and 9 bases lay in between. CDR3 size: 13 residues. This CDR3 is CASSEQENEKLFF. The CDR3 nucleotides read TGTGCCAGCAGTGAACAGGAAAATGAAAAACTGTTTTTT.

J is TRBJ1-4 and V is TRBV5-1; perhaps TRBD1 as D (6 bases). V was cut by 4 bases and J by 13 bases, with 23 bases left in between. This CDR3 is built from 15 residues. Germline CDR1 reads SGHRS; CDR2 reads YFSETQ. The DNA for the CDR3 is TGCGCCAGCAGCCATTTTTGGGGACACGGCGGGAGACTGTTTTTT. Protein product: CASSHFWGHGGRLFF.

There are a few counts of this clone. The chain combines TRBV28 with TRBJ1-5; D gene uncertain. From germline, CDR1 is MDHEN and CDR2 SYDVKM. The V end was cut by 2 bases, the J end by 3 bases, with 14 bases between. The CDR3 runs 16 residues. The CDR3 reads CASSLIGVGNNQPQHF. The DNA of the CDR3 is TGTGCCAGCAGTTTAATCGGGGTTGGGAACAATCAGCCCCAGCATTTT.

This sequence joins TRBV6-6 and TRBJ1-4; D possibly corresponds to TRBD1 (6 bases). The V end lost 5 bases, the J end lost 3 bases, and 13 bases lay between the germline ends. The CDR3 length is 15 residues. Germline loops: CDR1 MNHNY, CDR2 SVGAGI (reference sequence). The CDR3 spells CASSQEGVANEKLFF. The DNA of the CDR3 is TGTGCCAGCAGTCAGGAGGGGGTCGCTAATGAAAAACTGTTTTTT.